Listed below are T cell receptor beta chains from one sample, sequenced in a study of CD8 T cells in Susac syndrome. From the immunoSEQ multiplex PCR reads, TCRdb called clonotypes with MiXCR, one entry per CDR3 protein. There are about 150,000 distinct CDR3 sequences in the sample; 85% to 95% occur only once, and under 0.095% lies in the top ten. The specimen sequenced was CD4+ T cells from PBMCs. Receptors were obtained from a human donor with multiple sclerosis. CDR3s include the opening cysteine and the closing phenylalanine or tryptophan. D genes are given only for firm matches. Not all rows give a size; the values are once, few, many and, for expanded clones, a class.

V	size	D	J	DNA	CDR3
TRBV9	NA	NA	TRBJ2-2	TGTGCCAGCAGCGCCAGGGGCACTAACACCGGGGAGCTGTTTTTT	CASSARGTNTGELFF
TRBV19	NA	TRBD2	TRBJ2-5	TGTGCCAGTAGTACCGAGGGACTAGCGGGAGAGACCCAGTACTTC	CASSTEGLAGETQYF
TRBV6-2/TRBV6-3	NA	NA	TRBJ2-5	TGTGCCAGCAGTCTAAATGATCGAAGGGAGACCCAGTACTTC	CASSLNDRRETQYF
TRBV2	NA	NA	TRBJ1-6	TGTGCCAGCAGCGAAGAGTTCTCCTATAATTCACCCCTCCACTTT	CASSEEFSYNSPLHF
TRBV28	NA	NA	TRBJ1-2	TGTGCCAGCCGGTTAGCGGACCGCTTCTATGGCTACACCTTC	CASRLADRFYGYTF
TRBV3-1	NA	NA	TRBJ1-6	TGTGCCAGCAGCCAAGATAATTCACCCCTCCACTTT	CASSQDNSPLHF
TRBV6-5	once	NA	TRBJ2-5	TGTGCCAGCAGTTACGTGGGGGTTACCGAGACCCAGTACTTC	CASSYVGVTETQYF
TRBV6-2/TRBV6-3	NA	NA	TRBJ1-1	TGTGCCAGCAGTTACAGCCTGTGGACCGAAGCTTTCTTT	CASSYSLWTEAFF
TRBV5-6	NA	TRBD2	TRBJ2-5	TGTGCCAGCAGCTTGGGGACTAGCGGGACAGAGACCCAGTACTTC	CASSLGTSGTETQYF
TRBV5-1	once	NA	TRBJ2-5	TGCGCCAGCAGCGCCCGTGGCGGAGAGACCCAGTACTTC	CASSARGGETQYF
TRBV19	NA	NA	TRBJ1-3	TGTGCCAGTAGTCTCAACAGGGTAACCGCTGGAAACACCATATATTTT	CASSLNRVTAGNTIYF
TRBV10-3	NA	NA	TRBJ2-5	TGTGCCATCAGGAAAGGAGGGACCGAGTGGGAGACCCAGTACTTC	CAIRKGGTEWETQYF
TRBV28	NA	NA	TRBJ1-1	TGTGCCAGCAGTGGGCGGGAGCCTGAAGCTTTCTTT	CASSGREPEAFF
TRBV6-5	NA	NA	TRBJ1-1	TGTGCCAGCAGTTACGGTATTGCAGGGAGCGGGAACACTGAAGCTTTCTTT	CASSYGIAGSGNTEAFF
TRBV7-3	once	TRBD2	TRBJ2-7	TGTGCCAGCAGCTTAAGAGGCGGGGGAAGCTCCTACGAGCAGTACTTC	CASSLRGGGSSYEQYF
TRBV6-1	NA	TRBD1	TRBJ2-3	TGTGCCAGCAGCCCCCTCCCGGGACAGGGGGCGACAGATACGCAGTATTTT	CASSPLPGQGATDTQYF
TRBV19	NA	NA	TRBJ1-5	TGTGCCAGCCGGGGTGCCTCTACCAATCAGCCCCAGCATTTT	CASRGASTNQPQHF
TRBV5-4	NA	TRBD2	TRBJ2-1	TGTGCCAGCAGCTCACTAGCGGGAGGTATCAATGAGCAGTTCTTC	CASSSLAGGINEQFF
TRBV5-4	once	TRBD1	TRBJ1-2	TGTGCCAGCAGCTTTCAATCCGGGACAGGGAACTATGGCTACACCTTC	CASSFQSGTGNYGYTF
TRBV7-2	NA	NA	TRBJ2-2	TGTGCCAGCAGCTTAGCGGGGTACACCGGGGAGCTGTTTTTT	CASSLAGYTGELFF
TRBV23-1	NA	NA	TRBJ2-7	TGCGCCAGCGGAGGGACGGCGCTACTTTACGAGCAGTACTTC	CASGGTALLYEQYF
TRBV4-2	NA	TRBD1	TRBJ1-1	TGTGCCAGCAGCCAAGAGGGACAGCGACTGATGAACACTGAAGCTTTCTTT	CASSQEGQRLMNTEAFF
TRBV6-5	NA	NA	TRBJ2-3	TGTGCCAGCAGTTACTCAGGGCTTAGCACAGATACGCAGTATTTT	CASSYSGLSTDTQYF
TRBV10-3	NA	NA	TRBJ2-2	TGTGCCATCAGTGCCGGGGTAGATACCGGGGAGCTGTTTTTT	CAISAGVDTGELFF
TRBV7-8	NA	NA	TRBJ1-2	TGTGCCAGCAGCGGGAGACAGCCCCTCTATGGCTACACCTTC	CASSGRQPLYGYTF
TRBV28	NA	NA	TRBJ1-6	TGTGCCAGCAGCCGTTGGGTCTCGCATTCACCCCTCCACTTT	CASSRWVSHSPLHF
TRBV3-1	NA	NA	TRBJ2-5	TGTGCCAGCAGCCAAGGAGGGGGAGTGGAGACCCAGTACTTC	CASSQGGGVETQYF
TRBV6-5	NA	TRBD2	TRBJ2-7	TGTGCCAGCAAAGGGCTAGCGGGAGGATCCTACGAGCAGTACTTC	CASKGLAGGSYEQYF
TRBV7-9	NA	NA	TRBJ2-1	TGTGCCAGCAGCTTATTGGAGGGAGTAGAGCAGTTCTTC	CASSLLEGVEQFF
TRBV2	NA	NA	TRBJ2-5	TGTGCCAGCAGCGTCCAGGGAGTACAGACCCAGTACTTC	CASSVQGVQTQYF
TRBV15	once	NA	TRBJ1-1	TGTGCCACCAGCGTAAACCCTAAAGCTTTCTTT	CATSVNPKAFF
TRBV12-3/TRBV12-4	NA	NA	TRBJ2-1	TGTGCCAGCAGTTCCCAGGGGCTGCCCAGGTTCTTC	CASSSQGLPRFF
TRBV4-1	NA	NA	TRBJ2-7	TGCGCCAGCAGCCAAGAACGAACAGGGACCGCCTACGAGCAGTACTTC	CASSQERTGTAYEQYF
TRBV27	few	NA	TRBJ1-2	TGTGCCAGCAGTTTAGGGGGAGGTCACTATGGCTACACCTTC	CASSLGGGHYGYTF
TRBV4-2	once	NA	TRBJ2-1	TGTGCCAGCAGCCAAGGGTCCAGCACCTACAATGAGCAGTTCTTC	CASSQGSSTYNEQFF
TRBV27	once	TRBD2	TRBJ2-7	TGTGCCAGCAAAAGAACCGGGACTAGCGCACAAGGGTCCTACGAGCAGTACTTC	CASKRTGTSAQGSYEQYF
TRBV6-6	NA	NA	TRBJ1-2	TGTGCCAGCAGTTACACGGGAACATCTAACTATGGCTACACCTTC	CASSYTGTSNYGYTF
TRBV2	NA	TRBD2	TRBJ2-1	TGTGCCAGCAGGGAACGGGGGGGCTCGTACAATGAGCAGTTCTTC	CASRERGGSYNEQFF
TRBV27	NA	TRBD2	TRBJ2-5	TGTGCCAGCTCCAGCGGGAGGGGAAAGACCCAGTACTTC	CASSSGRGKTQYF
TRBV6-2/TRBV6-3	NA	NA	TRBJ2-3	TGTGCCAGCAGCTCGGGGCTAGGCGGGGGCACAGATACGCAGTATTTT	CASSSGLGGGTDTQYF
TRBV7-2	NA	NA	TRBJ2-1	TGTGCCAGCAGCCCAATTGACTGGAGCTCCTACAATGAGCAGTTCTTC	CASSPIDWSSYNEQFF
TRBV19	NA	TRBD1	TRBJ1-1	TGTGCCAGTAGTAGACAGGGTAAGGACACTGAAGCTTTCTTT	CASSRQGKDTEAFF
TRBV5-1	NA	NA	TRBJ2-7	TGCGCCAGCAGCTTGGATTTAGCGAACGAGCAGTACTTC	CASSLDLANEQYF
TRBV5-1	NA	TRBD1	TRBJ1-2	TGCGCCAGCAGCTTGGGAGGGCAGGGGGCGAACTATGGCTACACCTTC	CASSLGGQGANYGYTF
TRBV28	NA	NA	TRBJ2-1	TGTGCCAGCAGTCCCATCCTTCGTAGCTCCTACAATGAGCAGTTCTTC	CASSPILRSSYNEQFF
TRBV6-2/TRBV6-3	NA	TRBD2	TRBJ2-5	TGTGCCAGCAGTCGAATTCTAGCGGGGGCCCACCAAGAGACCCAGTACTTC	CASSRILAGAHQETQYF
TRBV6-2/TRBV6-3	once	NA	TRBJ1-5	TGTGCCAGCAGTCCGAGACAGGAGAGAGATCAGCCCCAGCATTTT	CASSPRQERDQPQHF
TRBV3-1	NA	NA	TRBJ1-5	TGTGCCAGCAGCCCGACAGAAAATCAGCCCCAGCATTTT	CASSPTENQPQHF
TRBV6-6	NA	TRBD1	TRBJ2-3	TGTGTAATTGGACAGGGTGCAGATACGCAGTATTTT	CVIGQGADTQYF
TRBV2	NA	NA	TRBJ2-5	TGTGCCAGCAGACAAGAGACCCTGGGAGGAGAGACCCAGTACTTC	CASRQETLGGETQYF
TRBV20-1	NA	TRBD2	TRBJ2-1	TGCAGTGCTAGCTATAGCGGGGGGCTTAGGGAGCAGTTCTTC	CSASYSGGLREQFF